The T cell receptor (beta chain) under discussion was sequenced for a study of cytotoxic CD8 clonotypes in ibrutinib-treated CLL. Study-wide background: Productive templates averaged approximately 250,000 per sample, and productive rearrangements about 89,000.

About this clone: The antigen is undetermined.

Germline CDR1 SEHNR, CDR2 FQNEAQ (reference sequence). J lost 4 bases, V lost 7 bases, and 11 bases had no gene match. There are 16 residues in the CDR3. Whole-study results and caveats: Shared public clonotypes were rare, and on treatment they either got smaller or stayed the same. Clonality was higher at ibrutinib response and returned toward baseline at progression. Exceeding age-matched healthy donors, baseline clonality also tracked the counts of circulating CD8+ T cells.

The protocol was immunoSEQ multiplex PCR, while the TCRdb copy is restricted to in-frame clones and leaves out a portion. Among 150,000 or so clones listed, around 76% were seen once. This specimen consisted of PBMCs, obtained after 24 months of ibrutinib treatment. The chain combines TRBV7-9 with TRBJ2-2; TRBD1 aligns across 8 bases. The TCR was taken from a human donor with chronic lymphocytic leukemia. CDR3 in DNA: TGTGCCAGCACCCAGGGGGCCCTACTTCTCACCGGGGAGCTGTTTTTT. The encoded protein is CASTQGALLLTGELFF.